Listed below are T cell receptor beta chains from one sample, sequenced in a study of response to subunit inactivated influenza vaccine. One entry per CDR3 protein, called by TCRdb with MiXCR from the RT-PCR reads. This table has a few hundred thousand distinct CDR3 sequences, around 13% appearing once. Here the sequenced sample was PBMCs from blood, taken less than 13 days after vaccination. The receptors originated from a man aged 50 or older who received an inactivated influenza vaccine. Each CDR3 is given with its conserved first and last residue. The D gene is left open where the match is weak. Clone size is shown for a subset of rows, as once, few, many or a class of expanded clone.

J: TRBJ2-7; D: -; size: few; V: TRBV7-6; CDR3: CASSLEGGGLSYEQYF; DNA: TGTGCCAGCAGCTTAGAAGGGGGGGGACTCTCCTACGAGCAGTACTTC
J: TRBJ1-2; D: -; size: few; V: TRBV12-3/TRBV12-4; CDR3: CASSLQGIRTF; DNA: TGTGCCAGCAGTTTACAGGGGATCCGCACCTTC
J: TRBJ2-6; D: -; size: few; V: TRBV18; CDR3: CASSPQKQISGANVLTF; DNA: TGTGCCAGCTCACCACAAAAGCAAATCTCTGGGGCCAACGTCCTGACTTTC
J: TRBJ2-5; D: -; size: -; V: TRBV7-9; CDR3: CASSWVASYQETQYF; DNA: TGTGCCAGCAGCTGGGTAGCGTCATACCAAGAGACCCAGTACTTC
J: TRBJ2-5; D: -; size: few; V: TRBV5-5; CDR3: CASSGSAGQETQYF; DNA: TGTGCCAGCAGCGGGTCAGCAGGGCAAGAGACCCAGTACTTC
J: TRBJ1-1; D: -; size: few; V: TRBV19; CDR3: CASRKVGRNAEAFF; DNA: TGTGCCAGTAGGAAAGTGGGACGAAACGCTGAAGCTTTCTTT
J: TRBJ2-5; D: TRBD1; size: few; V: TRBV6-2/TRBV6-3; CDR3: CASSYDGQGEYQETQYF; DNA: TGTGCCAGCAGTTACGACGGACAGGGGGAATACCAAGAGACCCAGTACTTC
J: TRBJ1-5; D: -; size: many; V: TRBV5-6; CDR3: CASSSLTDRRQPQHF; DNA: TGTGCCAGCAGCTCATTAACGGACAGAAGGCAGCCCCAGCATTTT
J: TRBJ2-7; D: TRBD1; size: few; V: TRBV12-3/TRBV12-4; CDR3: CASSSHPRFVLRDRGPYEQYF; DNA: TGTGCCAGCAGTTCTCACCCAAGATTTGTCCTCCGGGACAGGGGCCCCTACGAGCAGTACTTC
J: TRBJ2-7; D: -; size: -; V: TRBV12-3/TRBV12-4; CDR3: CASSLDTSSYEQYF; DNA: TGTGCCAGCAGTTTGGACACGAGCTCCTACGAGCAGTACTTC
J: TRBJ2-7; D: -; size: few; V: TRBV7-2; CDR3: CASSLDPDSSSYEQYF; DNA: TGTGCCAGCAGCTTAGACCCCGACAGCTCCTCCTACGAGCAGTACTTC
J: TRBJ1-1; D: -; size: -; V: TRBV7-9; CDR3: CASSLEGSEAFF; DNA: TGTGCCAGCAGCTTAGAGGGATCTGAAGCTTTCTTT
J: TRBJ1-6; D: TRBD1; size: many; V: TRBV6-5; CDR3: CASSSAGQFNSPLHF; DNA: TGTGCCAGCAGTTCGGCGGGACAGTTCAATTCACCCCTCCACTTT
J: TRBJ1-6; D: -; size: -; V: TRBV28; CDR3: CASSSGLLGSPLHF; DNA: TGTGCCAGCAGTTCGGGGTTGCTGGGTTCACCCCTCCACTTT